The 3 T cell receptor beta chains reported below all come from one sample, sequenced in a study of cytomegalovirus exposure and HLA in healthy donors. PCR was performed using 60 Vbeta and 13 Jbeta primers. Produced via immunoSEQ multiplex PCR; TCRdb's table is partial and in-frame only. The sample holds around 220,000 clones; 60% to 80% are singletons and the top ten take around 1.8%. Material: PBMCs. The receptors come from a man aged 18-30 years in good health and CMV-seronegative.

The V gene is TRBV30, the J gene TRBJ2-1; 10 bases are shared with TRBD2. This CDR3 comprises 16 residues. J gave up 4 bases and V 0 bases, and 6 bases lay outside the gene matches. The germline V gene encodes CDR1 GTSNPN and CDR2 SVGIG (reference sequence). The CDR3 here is CAWSVRLAGSYNEQFF. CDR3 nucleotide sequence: TGTGCCTGGAGTGTCCGACTAGCGGGTTCATACAATGAGCAGTTCTTC.

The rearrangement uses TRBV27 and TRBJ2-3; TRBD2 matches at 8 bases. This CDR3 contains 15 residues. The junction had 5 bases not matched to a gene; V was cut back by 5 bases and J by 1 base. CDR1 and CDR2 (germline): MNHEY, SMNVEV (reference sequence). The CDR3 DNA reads TGTGCCAGCAGTACCGTAGCGGGGCGCACAGATACGCAGTATTTT. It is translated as CASSTVAGRTDTQYF.

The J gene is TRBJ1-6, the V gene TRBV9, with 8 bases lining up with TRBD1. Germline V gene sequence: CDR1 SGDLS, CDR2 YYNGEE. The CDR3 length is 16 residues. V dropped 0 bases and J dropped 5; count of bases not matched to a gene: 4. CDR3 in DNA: TGTGCCAGCAGCGTAGGGCCGGGACAGGATAATTCACCCCTCCACTTT. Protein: CASSVGPGQDNSPLHF.